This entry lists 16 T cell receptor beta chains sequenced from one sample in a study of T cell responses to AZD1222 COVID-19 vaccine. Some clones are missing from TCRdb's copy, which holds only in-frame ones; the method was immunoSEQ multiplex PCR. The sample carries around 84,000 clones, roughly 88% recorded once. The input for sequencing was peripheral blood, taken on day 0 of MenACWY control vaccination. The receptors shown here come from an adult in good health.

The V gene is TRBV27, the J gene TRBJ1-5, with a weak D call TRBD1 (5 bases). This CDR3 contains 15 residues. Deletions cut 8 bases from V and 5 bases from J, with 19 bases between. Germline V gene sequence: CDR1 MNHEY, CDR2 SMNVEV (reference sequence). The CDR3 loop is CASGPYPGGDQPQHF. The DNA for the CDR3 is TGTGCCAGCGGACCTTACCCGGGGGGAGATCAGCCCCAGCATTTT.

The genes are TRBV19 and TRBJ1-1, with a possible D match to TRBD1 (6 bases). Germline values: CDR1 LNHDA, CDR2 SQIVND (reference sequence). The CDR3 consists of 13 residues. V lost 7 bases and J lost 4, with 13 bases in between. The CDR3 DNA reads TGTGCCAGTACTAAGGGGGGGGTCACTGAAGCTTTCTTT. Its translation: CASTKGGVTEAFF.

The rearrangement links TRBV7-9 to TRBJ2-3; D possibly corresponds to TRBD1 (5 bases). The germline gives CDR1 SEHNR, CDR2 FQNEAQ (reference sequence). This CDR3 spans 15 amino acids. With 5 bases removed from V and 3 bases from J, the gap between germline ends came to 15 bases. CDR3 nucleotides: TGTGCCAGCAGCCCAGTTGGTAGGGGTACAGATACGCAGTATTTT. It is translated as CASSPVGRGTDTQYF.

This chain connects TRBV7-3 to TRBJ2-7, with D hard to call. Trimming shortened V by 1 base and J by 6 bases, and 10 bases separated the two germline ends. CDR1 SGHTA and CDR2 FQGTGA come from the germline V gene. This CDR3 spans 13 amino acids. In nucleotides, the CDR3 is TGTGCCAGCAGCTTAAATAAGGACGGCGAGCAGTACTTC. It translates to CASSLNKDGEQYF. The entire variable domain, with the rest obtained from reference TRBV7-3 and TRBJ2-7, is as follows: GAGVSQTPSNKVTEKGKYVELRCDPISGHTALYWYRQSLGQGPEFLIYFQGTGAADDSGLPNDRFFAVRPEGSVSTLKIQRTERGDSAVYLCASSLNKDGEQYFGPGTRLTVT.

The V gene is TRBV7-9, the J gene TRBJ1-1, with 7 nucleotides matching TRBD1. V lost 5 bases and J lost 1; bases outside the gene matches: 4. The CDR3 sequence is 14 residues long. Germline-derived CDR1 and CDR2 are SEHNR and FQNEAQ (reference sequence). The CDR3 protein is CASSPDRPNTEAFF. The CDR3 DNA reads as TGTGCCAGCAGCCCGGACAGGCCGAACACTGAAGCTTTCTTT.

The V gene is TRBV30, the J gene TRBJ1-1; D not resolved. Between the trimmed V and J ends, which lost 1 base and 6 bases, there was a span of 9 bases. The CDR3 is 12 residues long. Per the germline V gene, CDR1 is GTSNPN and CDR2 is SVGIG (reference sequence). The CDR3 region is CAWSEGSAEAFF. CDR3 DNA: TGTGCCTGGAGTGAAGGTTCCGCTGAAGCTTTCTTT.

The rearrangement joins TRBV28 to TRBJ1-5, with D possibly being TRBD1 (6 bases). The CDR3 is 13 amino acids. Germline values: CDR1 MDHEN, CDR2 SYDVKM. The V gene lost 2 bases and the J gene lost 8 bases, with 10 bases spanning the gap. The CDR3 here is CASSLPRTEPQHF. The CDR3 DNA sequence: TGTGCCAGCAGTTTACCCCGGACAGAGCCCCAGCATTTT.

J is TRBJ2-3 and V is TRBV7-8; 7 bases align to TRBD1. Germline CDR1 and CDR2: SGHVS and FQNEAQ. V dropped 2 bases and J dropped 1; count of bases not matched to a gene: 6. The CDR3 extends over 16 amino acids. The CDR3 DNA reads TGTGCCAGCAGCTTAATCAGGGGGTCGGGCACAGATACGCAGTATTTT. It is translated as CASSLIRGSGTDTQYF.

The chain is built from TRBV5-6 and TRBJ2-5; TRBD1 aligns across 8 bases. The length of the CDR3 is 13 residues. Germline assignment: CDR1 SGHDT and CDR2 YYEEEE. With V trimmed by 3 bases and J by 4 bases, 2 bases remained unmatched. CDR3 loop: CASSYDRGETQYF. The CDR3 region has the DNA TGTGCCAGCAGCTATGACAGGGGAGAGACCCAGTACTTC.

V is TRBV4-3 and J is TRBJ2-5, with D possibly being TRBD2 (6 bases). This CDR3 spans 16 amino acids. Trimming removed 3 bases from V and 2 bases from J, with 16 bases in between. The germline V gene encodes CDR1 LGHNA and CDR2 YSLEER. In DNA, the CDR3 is TGCGCCAGCAGCCAGGCGGGATCCGGGAAGCAAGAGACCCAGTACTTC. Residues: CASSQAGSGKQETQYF.

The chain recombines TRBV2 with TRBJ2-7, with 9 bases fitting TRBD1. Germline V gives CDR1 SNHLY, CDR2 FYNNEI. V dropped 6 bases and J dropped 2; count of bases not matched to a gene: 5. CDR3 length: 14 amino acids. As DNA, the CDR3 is TGTGCCAGCAGGCTACAGGGGGCCACCTACGAGCAGTACTTC. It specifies CASRLQGATYEQYF.

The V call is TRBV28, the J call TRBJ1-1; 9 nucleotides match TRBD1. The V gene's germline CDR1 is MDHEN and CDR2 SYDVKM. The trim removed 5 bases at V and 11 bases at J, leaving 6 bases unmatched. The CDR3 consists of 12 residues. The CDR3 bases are TGTGCCAGCAGTGGGACAGGGAGGTATGCTTTCTTT. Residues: CASSGTGRYAFF.

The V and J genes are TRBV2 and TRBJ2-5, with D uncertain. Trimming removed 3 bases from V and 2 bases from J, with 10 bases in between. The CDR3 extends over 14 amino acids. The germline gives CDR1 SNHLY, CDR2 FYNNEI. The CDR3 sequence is CASSDMRRQETQYF. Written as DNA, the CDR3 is TGTGCCAGCAGTGACATGAGACGACAAGAGACCCAGTACTTC.

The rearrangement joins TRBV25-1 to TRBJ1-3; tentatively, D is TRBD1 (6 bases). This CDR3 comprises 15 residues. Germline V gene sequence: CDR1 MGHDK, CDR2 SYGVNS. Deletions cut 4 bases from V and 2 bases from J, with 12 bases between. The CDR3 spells CASSGVGATGNTIYF. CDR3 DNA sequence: TGTGCCAGCAGTGGGGTGGGGGCGACTGGAAACACCATATATTTT.

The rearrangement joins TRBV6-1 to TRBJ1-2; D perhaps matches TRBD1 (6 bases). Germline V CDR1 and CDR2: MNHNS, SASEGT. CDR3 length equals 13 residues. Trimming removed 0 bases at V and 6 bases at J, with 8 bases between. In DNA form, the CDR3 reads TGTGCCAGCAGTGAAGCCCAGGGGAATGGCTACACCTTC. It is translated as CASSEAQGNGYTF.

CDR3 DNA: TGTGCCAGCACGAAGGACGGCATGAACACTGAAGCTTTCTTT. Encoded protein: CASTKDGMNTEAFF. V gene TRBV6-4 combines with J gene TRBJ1-1; D unclear. Trimming took 7 bases from V and 0 from J, leaving 12 bases between them. The CDR3 runs to 14 residues. Looked up from germline, CDR1 is MRHNA and CDR2 is SNTAGT.